A selection of T cell receptor beta chains follows, all from one sample in a study of blood T cell repertoires in COVID-19. Here immunoSEQ multiplex PCR was the method, and the copy in TCRdb shows in-frame clones only, minus some. The table lists around 94,000 clones, over 85% of them singletons. Sequencing was done on a sample of peripheral blood. These receptors came from a woman aged 50 to 60 with COVID-19, enrolled during active disease. Both conserved end residues are part of each CDR3. The D gene is left open where the match is weak. A clone size is listed for some rows: how often the clone was seen (once, few, many), or a class if it is expanded.

d_call	v_call	clone_size	cdr3_length	j_call	cdr3_aa	cdr3_nt
.	TRBV5-4	.	15	TRBJ2-1	CASSLGGFPYNEQFF	TGTGCCAGCAGCTTGGGAGGGTTTCCCTACAATGAGCAGTTCTTC
.	TRBV9	once	17	TRBJ1-3	CASSSYRSLGSGNTIYF	TGTGCCAGCAGCTCCTACAGGTCCCTTGGCTCTGGAAACACCATATATTTT
.	TRBV4-1	.	16	TRBJ2-1	CASSQGWSPYYNEQFF	TGCGCCAGCAGCCAAGGTTGGTCCCCCTACTACAATGAGCAGTTCTTC
.	TRBV3-1/TRBV3-2	.	14	TRBJ2-1	CASSLTFRVNEQFF	TGTGCCAGCTCCCTTACTTTTCGGGTGAATGAGCAGTTCTTC
TRBD1	TRBV9	.	17	TRBJ2-6	CASSRTGTGIGANVLTF	TGTGCCAGCAGCCGCACCGGGACAGGGATTGGGGCCAACGTCCTGACTTTC
.	TRBV5-6	.	14	TRBJ1-2	CASSLRPGYGGYTF	TGTGCCAGCAGCTTGCGTCCAGGTTACGGTGGCTACACCTTC
TRBD1	TRBV6-6	.	16	TRBJ1-1	CASSYGQGGGNTEAFF	TGTGCCAGCAGTTATGGACAGGGTGGGGGGAACACTGAAGCTTTCTTT
.	TRBV2	.	12	TRBJ1-1	CASSVVNTEAFF	TGTGCCAGCAGTGTCGTTAACACTGAAGCTTTCTTT
.	TRBV19	.	12	TRBJ2-4	CASSQGGAIQYF	TGTGCCAGTAGTCAGGGCGGCGCCATTCAGTACTTC
TRBD2	TRBV3-1/TRBV3-2	.	19	TRBJ2-2	CASSQDPRLAGQNTGELFF	TGTGCCAGCAGCCAAGATCCCAGACTAGCGGGGCAGAACACCGGGGAGCTGTTTTTT
.	TRBV14	.	13	TRBJ1-1	CASSQFRNTEAFF	TGTGCCAGCAGCCAATTCAGGAACACTGAAGCTTTCTTT
.	TRBV18	.	16	TRBJ1-3	CASSPTITSSGNTIYF	TGTGCCAGCTCACCGACTATTACCTCCTCTGGAAACACCATATATTTT
TRBD1	TRBV9	.	17	TRBJ2-2	CASSVDTGTESTGELFF	TGTGCCAGCAGCGTAGATACGGGGACAGAATCCACCGGGGAGCTGTTTTTT
TRBD2	TRBV13	.	14	TRBJ2-3	CASSPPGGISWQYF	TGTGCCAGCAGCCCCCCGGGGGGGATCTCATGGCAGTATTTT
TRBD1	TRBV30	once	13	TRBJ1-2	CAWSLTGNGGYTF	TGTGCCTGGAGCCTGACAGGGAATGGCGGCTACACCTTC
TRBD1	TRBV6-6	.	15	TRBJ2-1	CASSYGTGVSNEQFF	TGTGCCAGCAGTTACGGGACAGGGGTTTCGAATGAGCAGTTCTTC